Listed here is a single TCR beta chain. This sample stems from a study of cytomegalovirus exposure and HLA in healthy donors. Background on the study: Among several hundred genotyped donors, around 82% fell in the Caucasian-associated ancestry cluster.

CDR3 length equals 14 residues. V was pared by 5 bases and J by 9 bases, with 7 bases of the junction left unmatched. Germline-derived CDR1 and CDR2 are LNHNV and YYDKDF (reference sequence). PCR was performed using 60 Vbeta and 13 Jbeta primers. Using immunoSEQ multiplex PCR, the repertoire was profiled, and TCRdb retains in-frame clones only, with some absent. The table has fewer than 150,000 clones, over 70% seen once. Sequencing was done on a sample of PBMCs. The chain combines TRBV15 with TRBJ2-1; TRBD1 matches at 10 bases. This TCR was recovered from a man aged 25-45 years in good health and CMV-seronegative. Here the CDR3 DNA reads TGTGCCACCAGCGGCGGGACAGGGGCAGGTGAGCAGTTCTTC. It is translated as CATSGGTGAGEQFF.